The clone carrying this TCR beta chain was counted many times. These data come from a study of human T cells and chemical hapten exposure. The time point was: patch test 2, 6 weeks after DPC sensitization. Treatment here: therapeutic diphenylcyclopropenone sensitization with weekly scalp DPC. The CDR3 runs 14 residues. Germline V CDR1 and CDR2: DFQATT, SNEGSKA (reference sequence). With 6 bases removed from V and 0 bases from J, the gap between germline ends came to 15 bases. TCRdb fed the RACE reads into MiXCR, producing one record per CDR3 protein. The sample holds some 42,000 distinct CDR3 sequences; about 8.9% are singletons and the top ten take over 14%.

Material: whole blood, obtained in connection with sensitization to the hapten diphenylcyclopropenone (DPC). The receptor comes from a woman in her 40s with alopecia areata. Some clones in this sample may be carry-over from other donors' samples. The rearrangement joins TRBV20-1 to TRBJ2-7; perhaps TRBD1 as D (6 bases). This chain's CDR3 is CSATGIPSSYEQYF. CDR3 nucleotide sequence: TGCAGTGCAACAGGGATTCCTAGCTCCTACGAGCAGTACTTC.